This T cell receptor (beta chain) emerged from a study of T cell changes during pregnancy in multiple sclerosis. Data came from immunoSEQ multiplex PCR; TCRdb stores just in-frame clones and leaves some out. The table includes 71,000 or so clones, more than 90% detected once. This sequence was found in a female donor with multiple sclerosis, enrolled in a pregnancy study. Here the sequenced sample was peripheral blood, taken in the third trimester of pregnancy.

CDR3 loop: CASSLEQGARGYTF. In DNA, the CDR3 is TGCGCCAGCAGCTTGGAACAGGGGGCGCGGGGCTACACCTTC. The chain employs TRBV5-1 and TRBJ1-2; 9 bases are shared with TRBD1. Germline values: CDR1 SGHRS, CDR2 YFSETQ. This CDR3 contains 14 residues. With V trimmed by 0 bases and J by 8 bases, 5 bases remained unmatched.